The 4 T cell receptor beta chains presented below share a single source sample, sequenced in a study of cytomegalovirus exposure and HLA in healthy donors. In the PCR, 60 Vbeta and 13 Jbeta primers were used. Profiled with immunoSEQ multiplex PCR; TCRdb holds only in-frame clones, not every one. The table records about 120,000 clones, roughly 63% of them present only once. Sequenced: PBMCs. The receptors shown here come from a man aged 35 to 55 in good health and CMV-seropositive.

The sample holds a few counts of this clone. The V call is TRBV19, the J call TRBJ2-5; the match to TRBD2 covers 11 bases. Unmatched junction bases numbered 3, after V lost 5 bases and J lost 1 base. This CDR3 is 15 amino acids long. CDR1 is LNHDA, CDR2 SQIVND, per germline (reference sequence). CDR3 sequence reads: CASSSTSGIQETQYF. CDR3 nucleotides: TGTGCCAGTAGTTCGACTAGCGGGATCCAAGAGACCCAGTACTTC.

The chain joins TRBV29-1 to TRBJ2-2, with TRBD2 matching 7 bases. With 7 bases clipped from V and 7 bases from J, the junction kept 15 bases outside the gene matches. From germline, CDR1 is SQVTM and CDR2 ANQGSEA. The CDR3 has 15 residues. This CDR3 is CSAQSPGLADGELFF. In DNA form, the CDR3 reads TGCAGCGCCCAGAGCCCGGGGCTAGCGGACGGGGAGCTGTTTTTT.

The chain combines TRBV5-1 with TRBJ2-5; D gene unclear. This CDR3 region has 15 residues. Germline CDR1 reads SGHRS; CDR2 reads YFSETQ. V gave up 0 bases and J gave up 0 bases, with 9 bases separating them. The CDR3 bases are TGCGCCAGCAGCTTGGATCGTCCGGACCAAGAGACCCAGTACTTC. Amino acid sequence: CASSLDRPDQETQYF.

In its sample, this clone was seen a few times. The chain employs TRBV18 and TRBJ1-2; tentative D call: TRBD1 (5 bases). Germline V gene lookup returns CDR1 KGHSH and CDR2 LQKENI. There are 14 residues in the CDR3. The V end was cut by 2 bases, the J end by 3 bases, with 10 bases between. CDR3 DNA: TGTGCCAGCTCACCAGACGGGACTTACTATGGCTACACCTTC. The encoded protein is CASSPDGTYYGYTF.